This T cell receptor beta chain was captured in a study of molecular identifiers for immune sequencing clone quantification. Source material for naive CD8 libraries was roughly 19,000 to 1,000,000 sorted cells, with 10%, 30% or 50% RNA. TCRdb re-analysed the PCR reads in MiXCR, keeping a single row per CDR3 protein. The sample has about 640,000 distinct CDR3 sequences; about 20% are singletons. Sequenced sample: naive CD8+ T cells from blood, with Jurkat cell RNA spiked in. Described subset: FACS-sorted CD8+CD4-CCR7+CD45RA+ naive T cells. This receptor was identified in a human donor in good health. Some libraries in this study had Jurkat cell RNA spiked in.

In DNA, the CDR3 is TGTGCCAGCAGTTACTGGACAGGGGGGGTCACAGATACGCAGTATTTT. Amino acids: CASSYWTGGVTDTQYF. J is TRBJ2-3 and V is TRBV6-5, with TRBD1 matching 10 bases. The germline V gene encodes CDR1 MNHEY and CDR2 SVGAGI. The trim removed 1 base at V and 2 bases at J, leaving 3 bases unmatched. The CDR3 runs to 16 residues.